A selection of T cell receptor beta chains follows, all from one sample in a study of tumor-infiltrating lymphocytes in primary liver carcinoma. TCRdb re-called the multiplex PCR reads through MiXCR, storing one row per CDR3 protein. The sample shows 300,000 to 350,000 distinct CDR3 sequences, roughly two thirds of them seen only once. Sequencing was done on a sample of peripheral blood. The receptors come from a man aged 40-50 years with primary liver carcinoma and hepatitis B virus infection. The CDR3 runs from the conserved cysteine through the conserved F or W. A row's size may be missing; if present it is once, few, many or a size class.

V gene	J gene	clone size	CDR3 protein
TRBV11-2	TRBJ1-2	many	CASSRGTGLYGYTF
TRBV12-3/TRBV12-4	TRBJ2-1	once	CASSLGTVVGGVNGEQFF
TRBV6-1	TRBJ1-5	NA	CARLSLRTVNQPQHF
TRBV4-1	TRBJ1-2	NA	CASSPGNLDLARGYTF
TRBV4-3	TRBJ1-2	NA	CASSLAATPLGYTF
TRBV5-6	TRBJ1-1	once	CASNLGTWDTEAFF
TRBV5-4	TRBJ1-2	NA	CGSSLNLGAGGYTF
TRBV4-1	TRBJ2-7	many	CASSQDPGQGYEQYF
TRBV11-2	TRBJ2-3	NA	CASSLRSGDSTDIQYF
TRBV7-9	TRBJ2-7	NA	CASSLGTGTAFYEQYF
TRBV7-9	TRBJ2-5	few	CASSFTARGKETQYF
TRBV30	TRBJ1-4	few	CACGTGGEKLFF
TRBV4-1	TRBJ2-3	few	CASSHPALGTSGRGNTDTQYF
TRBV4-2	TRBJ2-5	NA	CASSQEGTQETLYF
TRBV6-1	TRBJ2-1	few	CASRTGQGGNEQFF
TRBV4-1	TRBJ2-2	NA	CASYDLDRGLSGELFF
TRBV11-2	TRBJ2-7	NA	CASRLGGLNEQYF
TRBV6-1	TRBJ2-7	NA	CASGRIGYSHEQYF
TRBV6-1	TRBJ2-1	NA	CASSESTGSFHFSYNEQFF
TRBV7-9	TRBJ2-7	NA	CAARRDYDSPEQYF
TRBV5-4	TRBJ2-5	NA	CASSLDSKETKYF
TRBV5-1	TRBJ2-1	NA	CASRQTSGPTYDEQFF
TRBV6-1	TRBJ1-2	NA	CASSELGPMGYGYTF
TRBV28	TRBJ1-1	NA	CASSSLEAFF
TRBV6-6	TRBJ2-7	NA	CASCYGGLAGGEQYF
TRBV11-2	TRBJ2-5	medium-sized	CASSKTTGELTETQYF
TRBV11-2	TRBJ2-3	once	CANILVSQATDTQYF
TRBV28	TRBJ2-1	NA	CANREGQRSYNEQFF
TRBV5-1	TRBJ2-7	few	CASSLGTGVYEQYF
TRBV4-3	TRBJ2-7	NA	CASCRSAPSYEQYF